This T cell receptor (beta chain) was identified in a study of T-cell reconstitution after alpha-beta-depleted transplantation in children (dated by TCRdb to 2016 to 2017). In terms of the full investigation: T-cell immune reconstitution after TCRalphabeta/CD19-depleted allogeneic hematopoietic cell transplantation in children was quantitatively tracked in the study by means of TCR repertoire profiling. Broader findings and caveats from the paper: The high TCRbeta diversity at day 60 in some patients was ascribed to recipient T cells and intrathymic progenitors that had survived conditioning. The frequencies of hyperexpanded clones fell over the following months, and after one year, T-cell counts and TCRbeta diversity were mostly attributed to newly produced T cells. Apparently early alphabetaT-cell count recovery about two months after transplant reportedly relied on only several hundred rapidly expanded clones derived from non-depleted graft cells.

This clonotype was seen repeatedly, ten times or more. The antigen this receptor binds is unknown. Per-base quality was not reported, and no clone a single base away is much larger than it. The treatment or condition label corresponds to: allogeneic hematopoietic cell transplantation with graft depleted of TCRalphabeta T cells and CD19 B cells. Transplant recipients were children who received TCRalphabeta/CD19-depleted allogeneic hematopoietic cell grafts. The library was built by means of PCR. The instrument was an Illumina HiSeq 2500. TCR library preparation used molecular barcoding, with unique molecular identifiers applied to normalize quantification of the TCRbeta repertoire. TCRdb trimmed public reads at Q25 via fastp, called clones via MiXCR and kept in-frame beta chains. Rows merge per CDR3 protein into single entries with the most common DNA and genes. For this sample the table gives hundreds of thousands of distinct CDR3 sequences, of which over 10% were detected only once. Clones ranked in the top ten supply roughly 2.3% of the sample.

Trimming takes 3 bases off V and 2 bases off J; junction bases not matched to a gene: 3. As encoded in the germline V gene, CDR1 is SQVTM while CDR2 is ANQGSEA. The CDR3 holds 14 amino acids from the cysteine to the phenylalanine. Only the CDR3 region is kept as DNA, spanning 42 bases read in frame from base 1. The material sequenced was PBMCs, mostly from graft donor cells, taken 360 days after TCRalphabeta/CD19-depleted stem cell transplant. This clonotype originated in a male patient younger than 18 who had a stem cell transplant for acute myeloid leukemia, so the T cells may come from the graft donor. The rearranged segments are TRBV29-1 and TRBJ2-5, and 10 bases in between align with TRBD1. The DNA sequence is TGCAGCGTTGACGGGACAGGGGTACAAGAGACCCAGTACTTC. The resulting protein is CSVDGTGVQETQYF.